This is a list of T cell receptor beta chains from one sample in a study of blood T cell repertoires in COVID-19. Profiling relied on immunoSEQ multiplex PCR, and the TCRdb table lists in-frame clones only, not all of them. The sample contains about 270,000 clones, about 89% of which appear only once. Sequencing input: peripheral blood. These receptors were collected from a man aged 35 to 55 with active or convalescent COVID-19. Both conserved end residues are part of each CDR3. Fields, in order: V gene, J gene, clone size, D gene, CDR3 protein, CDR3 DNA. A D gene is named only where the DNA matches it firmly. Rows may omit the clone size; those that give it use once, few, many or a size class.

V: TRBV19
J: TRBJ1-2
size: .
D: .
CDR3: CASRSEWGQTYGYTF
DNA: TGTGCCAGTAGGTCTGAATGGGGGCAAACATATGGCTACACCTTC

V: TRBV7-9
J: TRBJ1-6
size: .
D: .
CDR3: CASSSGIRAPYSPLHF
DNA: TGTGCCAGCAGCTCCGGGATCCGGGCCCCTTATTCACCCCTCCACTTT

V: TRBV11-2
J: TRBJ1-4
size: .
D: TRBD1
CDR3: CASSLGVGRRGLGKLFF
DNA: TGTGCCAGCAGCTTAGGAGTGGGACGCAGGGGGCTAGGAAAACTGTTTTTT

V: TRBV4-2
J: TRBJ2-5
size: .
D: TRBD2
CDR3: CASSQVASGKREETQYF
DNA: TGTGCCAGCAGCCAAGTCGCTAGCGGGAAAAGGGAAGAGACCCAGTACTTC

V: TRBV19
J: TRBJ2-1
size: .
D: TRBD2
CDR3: CASSISSGIYNEQFF
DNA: TGTGCCAGTAGTATATCTAGCGGGATCTACAATGAGCAGTTCTTC

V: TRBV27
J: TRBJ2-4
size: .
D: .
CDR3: CASRLQTGIEEGKNIQYF
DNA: TGTGCCAGCAGACTCCAGACAGGGATCGAGGAGGGCAAAAACATTCAGTACTTC

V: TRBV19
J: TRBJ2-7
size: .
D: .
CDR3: CVSSPRGFYEQYF
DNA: TGTGTCAGTAGTCCTCGAGGCTTCTACGAGCAGTACTTC

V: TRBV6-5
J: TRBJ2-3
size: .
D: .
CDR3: CASSPGEGGTDTQYF
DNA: TGTGCCAGCAGTCCTGGCGAGGGAGGCACAGATACGCAGTATTTT

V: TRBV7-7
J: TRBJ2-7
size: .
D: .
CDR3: CASSVDGSPAGEQYF
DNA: TGTGCTAGCAGCGTAGACGGTAGTCCGGCCGGGGAGCAGTACTTC

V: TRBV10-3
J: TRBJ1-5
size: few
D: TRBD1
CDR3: CAAGGGQDQPQHF
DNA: TGTGCGGCGGGAGGCGGACAGGACCAGCCCCAGCATTTT

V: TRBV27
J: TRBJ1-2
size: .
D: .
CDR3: CASSWGNGPHNYGYTF
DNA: TGTGCCAGCAGCTGGGGCAACGGTCCCCATAACTATGGCTACACCTTC

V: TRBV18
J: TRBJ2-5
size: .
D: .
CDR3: CASSPYRSRGVETQYF
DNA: TGTGCCAGCTCACCTTACAGGAGCAGGGGAGTTGAGACCCAGTACTTC

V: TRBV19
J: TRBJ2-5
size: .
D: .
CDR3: CASQEGAGLPGAQYF
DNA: TGTGCCTCCCAAGAGGGGGCGGGACTCCCAGGGGCCCAGTACTTC

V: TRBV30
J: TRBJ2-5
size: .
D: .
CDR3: CAWTSPGGETQYF
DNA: TGTGCCTGGACCAGCCCCGGCGGGGAGACCCAGTACTTC

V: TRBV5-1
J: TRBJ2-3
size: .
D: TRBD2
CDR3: CASSFKGTLSAGGHTDTQYF
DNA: TGCGCCAGCAGCTTTAAAGGGACTTTATCAGCGGGAGGCCACACAGATACGCAGTATTTT

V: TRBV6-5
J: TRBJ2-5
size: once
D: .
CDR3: CASKSQAGAETQYF
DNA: TGTGCCAGCAAGTCACAGGCAGGGGCGGAGACCCAGTACTTC

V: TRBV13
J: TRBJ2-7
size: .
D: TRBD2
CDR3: CASSGTSVSYEQYF
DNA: TGTGCCAGCAGCGGGACTAGCGTCTCCTACGAGCAGTACTTC

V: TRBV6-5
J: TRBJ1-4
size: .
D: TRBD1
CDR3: CASSRTGGWEKLFF
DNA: TGTGCCAGCAGTCGGACAGGGGGCTGGGAAAAACTGTTTTTT

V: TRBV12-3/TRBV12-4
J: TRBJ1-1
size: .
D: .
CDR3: CASSFGHTEAFF
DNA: TGTGCCAGCAGTTTCGGTCACACTGAAGCTTTCTTT

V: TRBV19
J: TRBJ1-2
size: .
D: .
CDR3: CAITTQGRDHGYTF
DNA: TGTGCCATTACTACCCAAGGACGGGATCATGGCTACACCTTC

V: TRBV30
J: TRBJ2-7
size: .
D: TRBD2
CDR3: CAWSRGGLADYEQYF
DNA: TGTGCCTGGAGTAGGGGGGGACTAGCGGATTATGAGCAGTACTTC

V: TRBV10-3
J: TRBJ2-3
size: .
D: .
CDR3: CAISERGTDTQYF
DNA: TGTGCCATCAGTGAGCGGGGCACAGATACGCAGTATTTT

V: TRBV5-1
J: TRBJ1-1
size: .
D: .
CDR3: CASSLAQSNTEAFF
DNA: TGCGCCAGCAGCTTGGCGCAGTCGAACACTGAAGCTTTCTTT

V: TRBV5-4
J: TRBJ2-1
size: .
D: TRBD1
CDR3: CASSPVDRGGWGSYNEQFF
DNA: TGTGCCAGCAGCCCGGTTGACAGGGGGGGTTGGGGTTCCTACAATGAGCAGTTCTTC

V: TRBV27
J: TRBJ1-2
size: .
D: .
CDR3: CASSLSGIYGYTF
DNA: TGTGCCAGCAGTTTGTCGGGGATATATGGCTACACCTTC

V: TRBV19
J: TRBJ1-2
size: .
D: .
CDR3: CASSIRQENGYTF
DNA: TGTGCCAGTAGTATCCGACAGGAGAATGGCTACACCTTC

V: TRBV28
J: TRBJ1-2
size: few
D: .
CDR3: CASSFKTGGNSATF
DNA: TGTGCCAGCAGTTTTAAGACTGGGGGCAACTCCGCCACCTTC

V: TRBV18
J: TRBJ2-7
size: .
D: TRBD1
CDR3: CASSPLGQGHEQYF
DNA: TGTGCCAGCTCACCATTAGGACAGGGCCACGAGCAGTACTTC

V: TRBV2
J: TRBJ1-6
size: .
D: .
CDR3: CASTRQANSPLHF
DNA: TGTGCCAGCACGCGACAGGCTAATTCACCCCTCCACTTT

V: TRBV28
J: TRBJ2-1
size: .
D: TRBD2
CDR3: CASSPASGGNSYNEQFF
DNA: TGTGCCAGCAGTCCAGCTAGCGGGGGGAACTCCTACAATGAGCAGTTCTTC

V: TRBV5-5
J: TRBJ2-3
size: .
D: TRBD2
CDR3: CASSFFGGGKPQYF
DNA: TGTGCCAGCAGCTTTTTCGGGGGAGGGAAGCCCCAGTATTTT

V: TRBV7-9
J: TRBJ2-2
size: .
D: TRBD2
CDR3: CASSGLAGTNGELFF
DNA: TGTGCCAGCAGCGGACTAGCGGGGACGAACGGGGAGCTGTTTTTT

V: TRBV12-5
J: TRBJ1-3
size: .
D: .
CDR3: CASGFPDIAGNTIYF
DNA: TGTGCTAGTGGTTTTCCGGACATAGCTGGAAACACCATATATTTT

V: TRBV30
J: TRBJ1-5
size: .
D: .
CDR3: CAWSDPRGGWSNQPQHF
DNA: TGTGCCTGGAGTGACCCCCGGGGGGGGTGGAGCAATCAGCCCCAGCATTTT

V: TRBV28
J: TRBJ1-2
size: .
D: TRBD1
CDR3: CASKEGPGTGAGGYTF
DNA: TGTGCCAGCAAAGAGGGGCCCGGGACAGGGGCAGGCGGCTACACCTTC

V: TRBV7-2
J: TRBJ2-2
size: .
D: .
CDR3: CASTPSFPPNTGELFF
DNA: TGTGCCAGCACTCCGAGTTTCCCCCCGAACACCGGGGAGCTGTTTTTT

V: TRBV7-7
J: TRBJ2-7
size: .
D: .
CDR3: CASSLRAGRSGEQYF
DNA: TGTGCCAGCAGCTTGAGGGCGGGCCGCAGCGGCGAGCAGTACTTC

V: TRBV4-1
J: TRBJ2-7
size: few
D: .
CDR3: CASSQGAFTGAYEQYF
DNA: TGCGCCAGCAGCCAGGGGGCCTTCACAGGAGCCTACGAGCAGTACTTC

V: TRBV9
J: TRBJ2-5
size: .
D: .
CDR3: CASSVTGQETQYF
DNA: TGTGCCAGCAGCGTAACTGGCCAAGAGACCCAGTACTTC

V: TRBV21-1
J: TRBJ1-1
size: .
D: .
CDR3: CASTPGGTEAFF
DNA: TGTGCCAGCACGCCAGGGGGCACTGAAGCTTTCTTT

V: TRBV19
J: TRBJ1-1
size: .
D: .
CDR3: CASSIREGRNTEAFF
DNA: TGTGCCAGTAGTATCCGGGAAGGCCGGAACACTGAAGCTTTCTTT

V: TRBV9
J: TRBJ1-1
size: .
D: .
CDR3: CASSAFPGNTEAFF
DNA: TGTGCCAGCAGCGCATTCCCGGGGAACACTGAAGCTTTCTTT

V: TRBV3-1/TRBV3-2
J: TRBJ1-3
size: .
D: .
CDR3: CASSRGILEGNTIYF
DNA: TGTGCCAGCAGCCGCGGAATTTTGGAAGGAAACACCATATATTTT

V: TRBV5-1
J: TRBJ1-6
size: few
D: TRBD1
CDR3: CASSGTVNSPLHF
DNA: TGCGCCAGCAGTGGGACAGTGAATTCACCCCTCCACTTT

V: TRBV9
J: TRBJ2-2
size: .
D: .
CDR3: CASSTPSGVGTGELFF
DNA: TGTGCCAGCAGCACCCCCTCGGGGGTAGGAACCGGGGAGCTGTTTTTT

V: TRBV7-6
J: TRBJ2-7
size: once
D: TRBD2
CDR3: CASSTMSGGFNYEQYF
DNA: TGTGCCAGCAGCACTATGAGCGGGGGATTTAACTACGAGCAGTACTTC

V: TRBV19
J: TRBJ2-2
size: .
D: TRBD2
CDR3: CASRSGSRVGELFF
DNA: TGTGCCAGTAGGAGCGGGAGTAGGGTCGGGGAGCTGTTTTTT

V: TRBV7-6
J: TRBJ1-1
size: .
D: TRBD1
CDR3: CASSSDRGEAFF
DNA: TGTGCCAGCAGCTCGGACAGGGGTGAAGCTTTCTTT

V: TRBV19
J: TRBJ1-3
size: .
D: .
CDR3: CASSINRRSSGNTIYF
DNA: TGTGCCAGTAGTATTAATCGGAGGAGCTCTGGAAACACCATATATTTT

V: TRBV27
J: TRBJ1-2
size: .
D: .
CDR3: CASSLRLHRGSNYGYTF
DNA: TGTGCCAGCAGTTTACGGTTACACCGAGGATCTAACTATGGCTACACCTTC

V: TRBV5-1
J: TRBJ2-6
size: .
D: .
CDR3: CASSLGDTDEAGANVLTF
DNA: TGCGCCAGCAGCTTAGGGGATACGGACGAAGCTGGGGCCAACGTCCTGACTTTC

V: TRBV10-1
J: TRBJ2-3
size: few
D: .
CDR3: CASSAGDTDTQYF
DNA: TGCGCCAGCAGTGCCGGGGACACAGATACGCAGTATTTT

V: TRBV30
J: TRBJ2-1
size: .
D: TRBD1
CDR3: CAWGTGTGGDEQFF
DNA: TGTGCCTGGGGAACCGGGACAGGGGGTGATGAGCAGTTCTTC

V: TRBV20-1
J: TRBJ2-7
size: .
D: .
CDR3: CSAPSEQYF
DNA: TGCAGTGCTCCGTCCGAGCAGTACTTC

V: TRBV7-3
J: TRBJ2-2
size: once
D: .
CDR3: CASSLTPLAGNTGELFF
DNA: TGTGCCAGCAGCTTAACCCCACTAGCTGGGAACACCGGGGAGCTGTTTTTT

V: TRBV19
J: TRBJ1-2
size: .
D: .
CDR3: CASKFLASNYGYTF
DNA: TGTGCCAGTAAATTTTTGGCATCTAACTATGGCTACACCTTC

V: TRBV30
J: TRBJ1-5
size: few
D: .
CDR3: CAWRRGPIRQPQHF
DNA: TGTGCCTGGAGGAGAGGGCCTATACGTCAGCCCCAGCATTTT

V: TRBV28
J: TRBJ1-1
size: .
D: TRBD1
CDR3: CASSRTGATEAFF
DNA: TGTGCCAGCAGTAGGACAGGAGCCACTGAAGCTTTCTTT

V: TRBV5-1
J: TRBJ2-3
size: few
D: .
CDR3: CASSLAVDTQYF
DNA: TGCGCCAGCAGCTTGGCGGTAGATACGCAGTATTTT

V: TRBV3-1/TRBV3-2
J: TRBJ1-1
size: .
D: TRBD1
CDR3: CASSQDPGTANTEAFF
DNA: TGTGCCAGCAGCCAAGATCCCGGGACAGCGAACACTGAAGCTTTCTTT